The clone carrying this T cell receptor beta chain was counted only a few times. In TCRdb, the 5' RACE reads were re-called with MiXCR into one record per CDR3 protein. The sample has around 680,000 distinct CDR3 sequences; over 8.5% are singletons. CDR1 is SGHRS and CDR2 is YFSETQ in the germline V gene. V gave up 3 bases and J gave up 5 bases, with 17 bases separating them. The CDR3 sequence is 15 residues long. This sample is drawn from a study of identical twins. In addition, the sample was reused for a study of yellow fever vaccine responses in identical twins.

This sequence originates from a woman under 30 in good health. Sequencing was done on a sample of PBMCs. The V gene is TRBV5-1, the J gene TRBJ2-5, with TRBD2 as a possible D gene (7 bases). The CDR3 here is CASSWRGGAEETQYF. In DNA, the CDR3 is TGCGCCAGCAGCTGGAGGGGGGGCGCGGAGGAGACCCAGTACTTC.